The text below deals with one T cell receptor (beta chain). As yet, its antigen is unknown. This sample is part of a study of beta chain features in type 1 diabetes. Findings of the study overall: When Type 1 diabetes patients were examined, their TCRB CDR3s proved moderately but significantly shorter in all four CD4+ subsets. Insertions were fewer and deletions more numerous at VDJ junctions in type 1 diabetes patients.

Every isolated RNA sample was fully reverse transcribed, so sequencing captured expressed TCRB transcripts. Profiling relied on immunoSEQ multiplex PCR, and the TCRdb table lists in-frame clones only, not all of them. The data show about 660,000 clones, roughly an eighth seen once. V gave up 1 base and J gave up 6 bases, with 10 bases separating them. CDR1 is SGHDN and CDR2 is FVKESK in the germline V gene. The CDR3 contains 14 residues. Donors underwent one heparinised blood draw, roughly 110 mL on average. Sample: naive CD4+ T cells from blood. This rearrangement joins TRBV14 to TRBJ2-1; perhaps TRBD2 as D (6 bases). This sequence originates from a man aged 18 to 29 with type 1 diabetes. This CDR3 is CASSQALTSNEQFF. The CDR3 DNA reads TGTGCCAGCAGCCAAGCCTTGACTAGCAATGAGCAGTTCTTC. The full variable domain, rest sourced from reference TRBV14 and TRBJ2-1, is EAGVTQFPSHSVIEKGQTVTLRCDPISGHDNLYWYRRVMGKEIKFLLHFVKESKQDESGMPNNRFLAERTGGTYSTLKVQPAELEDSGVYFCASSQALTSNEQFFGPGTRLTVL.